The 6 T cell receptor beta chains listed next were all sequenced from one sample in a study of T cell responses to AZD1222 COVID-19 vaccine. Sequenced by immunoSEQ multiplex PCR; TCRdb stores in-frame clones only, minus some. In the table there are 80,000 or so clones, about 84% of which are singletons. The starting material was peripheral blood, obtained on day 0 of AZD1222 vaccination. The receptor set was obtained from an adult in good health.

This rearrangement joins TRBV7-9 to TRBJ1-1, with D perhaps matching TRBD1 (6 bases). CDR1 is SEHNR and CDR2 is FQNEAQ in the germline V gene (reference sequence). The CDR3 has 14 residues. The V and J ends lost 5 bases and 1 base respectively, with 11 bases between them. For the CDR3, the DNA is TGTGCCAGCAGCGCCCCACAGGGGAACACTGAAGCTTTCTTT. Translation gives CASSAPQGNTEAFF.

The chain combines TRBV24-1 with TRBJ2-7; the D is unclear. Between the trimmed V and J ends, which lost 9 bases and 0 bases, there was a span of 14 bases. The CDR3 length is 14 residues. Germline V gene data show CDR1 as KGHDR and CDR2 as SFDVKD. CDR3 nucleotides: TGTGCCACCCCCTGTGGTGGAAGCTCCTACGAGCAGTACTTC. Amino acid sequence: CATPCGGSSYEQYF.

This clone has more than one count but fewer than ten. The DNA of the CDR3 is TGTGCCAGCTCACCATCTTCCAGGGCTAGGGGCAATAATGAAAAACTGTTTTTT. Translated, it gives CASSPSSRARGNNEKLFF. This rearrangement joins TRBV18 to TRBJ1-4, with a possible D match to TRBD1 (5 bases). The V gene's germline CDR1 is KGHSH and CDR2 LQKENI. V lost 2 bases and J lost 4, with 20 bases in between. The CDR3 totals 18 residues.

This clone was found a few times. The chain combines TRBV3-1 (or the pseudogene TRBV3-2) with TRBJ2-4, with D tentatively TRBD1 (6 bases). The CDR3 contains 17 residues. V was clipped by 0 bases and J by 1 base, with 13 bases between them. CDR1 is LGHDT, CDR2 YNNKEL, per germline (reference sequence). The chain's CDR3 is CASSQDRSGVAKNIQYF. In DNA, the CDR3 is TGTGCCAGCAGCCAAGATCGCTCAGGGGTGGCCAAAAACATTCAGTACTTC.

This clone was observed at least ten times. The genes are TRBV5-1 and TRBJ1-6; TRBD1 aligns across 9 bases. The V segment lost 4 bases and the J segment 11 bases; nucleotides outside the gene matches: 10. The length of the CDR3 is 15 residues. CDR1 SGHRS and CDR2 YFSETQ come from the germline V gene. CDR3 amino acids: CASSPLGTGRTPLHF. The CDR3 DNA sequence: TGCGCCAGCAGCCCTTTGGGGACAGGGAGGACACCCCTCCACTTT.

This chain links TRBV3-1 (or the pseudogene TRBV3-2) with TRBJ2-5, with D tentatively TRBD2 (5 bases). The germline V and J ends were trimmed by 4 bases and 1 base, with 10 bases remaining between them. Germline-derived CDR1 and CDR2 are LGHDT and YNNKEL (reference sequence). The CDR3 covers 14 residues. The CDR3 nucleotides are TGTGCCAGCAGCCTCGCTCGGGGCCAAGAGACCCAGTACTTC. This codes for CASSLARGQETQYF.